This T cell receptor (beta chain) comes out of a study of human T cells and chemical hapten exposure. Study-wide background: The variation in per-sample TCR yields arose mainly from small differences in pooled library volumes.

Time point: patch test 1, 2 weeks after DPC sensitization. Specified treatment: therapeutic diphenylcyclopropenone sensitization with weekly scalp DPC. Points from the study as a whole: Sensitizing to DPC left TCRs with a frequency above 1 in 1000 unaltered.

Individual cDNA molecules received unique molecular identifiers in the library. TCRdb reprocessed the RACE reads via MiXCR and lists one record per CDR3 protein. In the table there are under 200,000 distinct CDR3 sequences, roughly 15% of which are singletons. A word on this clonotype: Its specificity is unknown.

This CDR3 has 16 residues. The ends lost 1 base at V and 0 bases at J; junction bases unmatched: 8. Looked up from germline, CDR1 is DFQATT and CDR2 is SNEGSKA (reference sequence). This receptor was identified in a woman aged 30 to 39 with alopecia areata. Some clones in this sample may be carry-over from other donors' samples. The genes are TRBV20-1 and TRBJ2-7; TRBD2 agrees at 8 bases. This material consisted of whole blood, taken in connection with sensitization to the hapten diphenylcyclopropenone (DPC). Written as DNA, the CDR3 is TGCAGTGCTAGAGGCGGTAAGCGGGGGAGCTCCTACGAGCAGTACTTC. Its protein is CSARGGKRGSSYEQYF.